One T cell receptor (beta chain) is described in this entry. Here immunoSEQ multiplex PCR was the method, and the copy in TCRdb shows in-frame clones only, minus some. The data contain about 76,000 clones, 93% of them singletons. The trim removed 3 bases at V and 4 bases at J, leaving 6 bases unmatched. The length of the CDR3 is 15 residues. CDR1 and CDR2 (germline): SNHLY, FYNNEI. The sample is drawn from a study of T cell changes during pregnancy in multiple sclerosis. The rearrangement uses TRBV2 and TRBJ2-7, with 10 positions matching TRBD1. The sample here was peripheral blood, taken in the second trimester of pregnancy. The TCR sequence derives from a female donor with multiple sclerosis, enrolled in a pregnancy study. The CDR3 DNA reads TGTGCCAGCAGTGACGGGACAGGGGACACTTACGAGCAGTACTTC. Its protein product is CASSDGTGDTYEQYF.